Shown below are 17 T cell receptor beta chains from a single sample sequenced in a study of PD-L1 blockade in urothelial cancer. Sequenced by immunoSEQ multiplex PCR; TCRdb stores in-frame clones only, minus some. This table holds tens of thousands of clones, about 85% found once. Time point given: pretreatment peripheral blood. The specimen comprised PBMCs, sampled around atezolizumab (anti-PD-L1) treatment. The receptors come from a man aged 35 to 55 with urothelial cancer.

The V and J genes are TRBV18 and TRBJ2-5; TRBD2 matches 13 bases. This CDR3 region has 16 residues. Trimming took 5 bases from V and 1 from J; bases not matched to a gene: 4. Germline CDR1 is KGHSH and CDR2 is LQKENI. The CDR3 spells CASSIGTSGTQETQYF. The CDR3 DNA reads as TGTGCCAGCTCAATAGGGACTAGCGGGACCCAAGAGACCCAGTACTTC. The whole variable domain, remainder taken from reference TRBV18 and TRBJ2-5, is NAGVMQNPRHLVRRRGQEARLRCSPMKGHSHVYWYRQLPEEGLKFMVYLQKENIIDESGMPKERFSAEFPKEGPSILRIQQVVRGDSAAYFCASSIGTSGTQETQYFGPGTRLLVL.

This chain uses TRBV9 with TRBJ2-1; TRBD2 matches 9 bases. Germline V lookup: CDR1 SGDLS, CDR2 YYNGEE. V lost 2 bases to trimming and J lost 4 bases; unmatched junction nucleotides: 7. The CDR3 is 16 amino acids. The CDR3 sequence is CASSVASGTPYNEQFF. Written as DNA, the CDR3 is TGTGCCAGCAGCGTTGCTAGCGGGACTCCTTACAATGAGCAGTTCTTC.

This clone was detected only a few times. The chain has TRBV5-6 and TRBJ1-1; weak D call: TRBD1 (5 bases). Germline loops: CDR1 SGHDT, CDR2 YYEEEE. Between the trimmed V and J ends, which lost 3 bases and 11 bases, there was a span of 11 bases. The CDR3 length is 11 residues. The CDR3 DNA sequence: TGTGCCAGCAGCTCCGCAGGGCTGGCTTTCTTT. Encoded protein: CASSSAGLAFF. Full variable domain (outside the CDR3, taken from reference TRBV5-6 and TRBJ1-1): DAGVTQSPTHLIKTRGQQVTLRCSPKSGHDTVSWYQQALGQGPQFIFQYYEEEERQRGNFPDRFSGHQFPNYSSELNVNALLLGDSALYLCASSSAGLAFFGQGTRLTVV.

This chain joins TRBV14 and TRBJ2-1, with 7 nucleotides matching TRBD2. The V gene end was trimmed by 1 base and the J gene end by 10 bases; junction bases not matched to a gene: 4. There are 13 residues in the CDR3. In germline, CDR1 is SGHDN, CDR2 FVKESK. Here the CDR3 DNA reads TGTGCCAGCAGCCAAGGATCCGGGAGGGAGCAGTTCTTC. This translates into CASSQGSGREQFF.

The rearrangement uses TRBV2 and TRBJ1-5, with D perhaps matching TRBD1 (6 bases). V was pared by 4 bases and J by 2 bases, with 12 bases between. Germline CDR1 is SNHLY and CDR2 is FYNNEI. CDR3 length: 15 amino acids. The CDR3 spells CASSAGTIGNQPQHF. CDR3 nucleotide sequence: TGTGCCAGCAGTGCCGGGACAATAGGCAATCAGCCCCAGCATTTT. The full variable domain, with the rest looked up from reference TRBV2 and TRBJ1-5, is EPEVTQTPSHQVTQMGQEVILRCVPISNHLYFYWYRQILGQKVEFLVSFYNNEISEKSEIFDDQFSVERPDGSNFTLKIRSTKLEDSAMYFCASSAGTIGNQPQHFGDGTRLSIL.

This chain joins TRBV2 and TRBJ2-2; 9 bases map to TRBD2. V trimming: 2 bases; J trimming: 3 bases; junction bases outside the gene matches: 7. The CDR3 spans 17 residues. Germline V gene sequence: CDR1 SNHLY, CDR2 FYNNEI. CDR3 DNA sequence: TGTGCCAGCAGTGAAATTGATTGCGGGAGGGACACCGGGGAGCTGTTTTTT. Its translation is CASSEIDCGRDTGELFF.

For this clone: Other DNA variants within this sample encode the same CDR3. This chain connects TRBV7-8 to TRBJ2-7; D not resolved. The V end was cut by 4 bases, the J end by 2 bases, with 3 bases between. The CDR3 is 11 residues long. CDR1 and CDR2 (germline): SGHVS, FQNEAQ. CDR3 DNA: TGTGCCAGCAGCTCTACCTACGAGCAGTACTTC. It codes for CASSSTYEQYF.

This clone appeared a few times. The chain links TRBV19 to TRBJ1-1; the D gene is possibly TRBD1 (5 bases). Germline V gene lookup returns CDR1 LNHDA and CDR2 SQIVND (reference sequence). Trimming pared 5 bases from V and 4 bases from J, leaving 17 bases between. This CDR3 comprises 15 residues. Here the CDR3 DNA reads TGTGCCAGTAGTCAGGGAGGTGGGGCGGCCACTGAAGCTTTCTTT. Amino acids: CASSQGGGAATEAFF.

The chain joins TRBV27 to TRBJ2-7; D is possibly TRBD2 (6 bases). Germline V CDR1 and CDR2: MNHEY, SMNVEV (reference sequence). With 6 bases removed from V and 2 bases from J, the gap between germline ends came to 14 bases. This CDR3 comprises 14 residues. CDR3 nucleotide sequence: TGTGCCAGCAGCGGTCCAGGGAGGACCTACGAGCAGTACTTC. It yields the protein CASSGPGRTYEQYF.

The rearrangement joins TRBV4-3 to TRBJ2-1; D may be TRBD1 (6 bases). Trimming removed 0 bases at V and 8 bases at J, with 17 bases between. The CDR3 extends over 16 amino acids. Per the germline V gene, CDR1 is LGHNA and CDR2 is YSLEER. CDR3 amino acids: CASSQDPGHPSDEQFF. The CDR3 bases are TGCGCCAGCAGCCAAGATCCGGGACACCCTTCGGATGAGCAGTTCTTC.

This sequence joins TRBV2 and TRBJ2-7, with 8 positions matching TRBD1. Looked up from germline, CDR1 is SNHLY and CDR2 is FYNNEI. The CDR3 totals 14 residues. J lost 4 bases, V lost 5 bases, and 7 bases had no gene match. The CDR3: CASSSRDRRYEQYF. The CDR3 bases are TGTGCCAGCAGTAGCCGGGACAGGAGATACGAGCAGTACTTC. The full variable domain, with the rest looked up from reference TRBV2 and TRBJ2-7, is EPEVTQTPSHQVTQMGQEVILRCVPISNHLYFYWYRQILGQKVEFLVSFYNNEISEKSEIFDDQFSVERPDGSNFTLKIRSTKLEDSAMYFCASSSRDRRYEQYFGPGTRLTVT.

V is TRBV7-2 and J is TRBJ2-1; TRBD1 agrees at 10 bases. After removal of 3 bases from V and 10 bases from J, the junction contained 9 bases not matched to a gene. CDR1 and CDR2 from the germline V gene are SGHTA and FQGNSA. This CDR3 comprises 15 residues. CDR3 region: CASSFQGDRGREQFF. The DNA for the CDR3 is TGTGCCAGCAGCTTCCAGGGGGACAGGGGAAGGGAGCAGTTCTTC.

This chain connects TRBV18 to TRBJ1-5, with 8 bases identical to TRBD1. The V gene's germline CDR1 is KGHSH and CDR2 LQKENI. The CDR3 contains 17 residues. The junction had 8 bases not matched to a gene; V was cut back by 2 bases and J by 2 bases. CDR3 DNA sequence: TGTGCCAGCTCACCAGGGGCAGGGGGCAAGGGCAATCAGCCCCAGCATTTT. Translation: CASSPGAGGKGNQPQHF.

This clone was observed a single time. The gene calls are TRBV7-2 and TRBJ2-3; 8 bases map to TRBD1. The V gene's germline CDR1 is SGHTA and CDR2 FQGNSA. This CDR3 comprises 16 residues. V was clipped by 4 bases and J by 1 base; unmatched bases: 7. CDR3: CASSSRDRWGTDTQYF. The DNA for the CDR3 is TGTGCCAGCAGCTCAAGGGACAGGTGGGGCACAGATACGCAGTATTTT.

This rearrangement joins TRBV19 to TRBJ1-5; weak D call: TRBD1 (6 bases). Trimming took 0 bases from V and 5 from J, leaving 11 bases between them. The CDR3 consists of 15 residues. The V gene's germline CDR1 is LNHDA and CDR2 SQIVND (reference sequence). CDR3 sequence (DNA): TGTGCCAGTAGTATAGAGACAGGTACGGATCAGCCCCAGCATTTT. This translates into CASSIETGTDQPQHF.

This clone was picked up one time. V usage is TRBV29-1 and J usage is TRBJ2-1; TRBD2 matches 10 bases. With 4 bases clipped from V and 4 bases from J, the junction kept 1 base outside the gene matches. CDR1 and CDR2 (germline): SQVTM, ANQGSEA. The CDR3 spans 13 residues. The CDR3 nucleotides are TGCAGCGTTGTGACTAGCGGGTACAATGAGCAGTTCTTC. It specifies CSVVTSGYNEQFF.

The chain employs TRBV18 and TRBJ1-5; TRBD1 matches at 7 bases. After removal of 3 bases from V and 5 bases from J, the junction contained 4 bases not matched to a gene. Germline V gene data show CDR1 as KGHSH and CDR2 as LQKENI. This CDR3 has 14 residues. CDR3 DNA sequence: TGTGCCAGCTCACCCGACAGGGCCGATCAGCCCCAGCATTTT. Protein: CASSPDRADQPQHF.